One sample yielded the 25 T cell receptor beta chains listed below, sequenced in a study of T cell responses to AZD1222 COVID-19 vaccine. Method: immunoSEQ multiplex PCR; TCRdb's copy keeps in-frame clones and lacks some. Of 150,000 to 200,000 clones in the sample, roughly 87% are singletons; the top ten hold 2% to 3%. Sequencing was performed on peripheral blood, taken on day 0 of AZD1222 vaccination. The receptors were sampled from an adult in good health.

This clone was picked up a small number of times. The chain has TRBV6-1 and TRBJ1-5; D ambiguous. Trimming stripped 2 bases from V and 4 bases from J, with 15 bases between. Germline V lookup: CDR1 MNHNS, CDR2 SASEGT. The CDR3 sequence is 16 residues long. CDR3 DNA sequence: TGTGCCAGCAGTGAACGCGAGTACCAGAAAAATCAGCCCCAGCATTTT. Protein product: CASSEREYQKNQPQHF.

The V and J genes are TRBV4-1 and TRBJ1-1; maybe TRBD1 (5 bases). Germline assignment: CDR1 MGHRA and CDR2 YSYEKL. The length of the CDR3 is 17 residues. Trimming took off 0 bases at V and 1 base at J, with 15 bases between the two ends. In nucleotides, the CDR3 is TGCGCCAGCAGCCAAGATCTAGGGACTGGGGGGAACACTGAAGCTTTCTTT. Its translation: CASSQDLGTGGNTEAFF.

The table lists this clone with many counts. The chain recombines TRBV7-9 with TRBJ2-7, with 7 positions matching TRBD1. Losses at the gene ends were 8 bases for V and 1 base for J; bases not matched to a gene: 2. Germline V gene sequence: CDR1 SEHNR, CDR2 FQNEAQ (reference sequence). The CDR3 sequence is 12 residues long. The CDR3 nucleotides read TGTGCCAGCGGGACAGTGTCCTACGAGCAGTACTTC. This sequence encodes CASGTVSYEQYF.

The chain carries TRBV7-2 and TRBJ2-2; 8 bases line up with TRBD1. The CDR3 spans 17 residues. V dropped 4 bases and J dropped 2; count of bases not matched to a gene: 9. Germline CDR1 is SGHTA and CDR2 is FQGNSA. CDR3 nucleotide sequence: TGTGCCAGCAGCTCCTACGCGACAGGGGTAAACACCGGGGAGCTGTTTTTT. It translates to CASSSYATGVNTGELFF.

This chain uses TRBV18 with TRBJ2-7; TRBD2 aligns across 11 bases. The V and J ends lost 3 bases and 5 bases, in that order; junction bases with no gene match: 6. Germline V gene data show CDR1 as KGHSH and CDR2 as LQKENI. There are 15 residues in the CDR3. The CDR3 loop is CASSPTSGSRNEQYF. For the CDR3, the DNA is TGTGCCAGCTCACCTACTAGCGGGAGTCGTAACGAGCAGTACTTC.

The chain recombines TRBV5-4 with TRBJ1-2; a possible D gene is TRBD1 (6 bases). The V gene lost 6 bases and the J gene lost 6 bases, with 15 bases spanning the gap. Germline CDR1 SGHNT, CDR2 YYREEE (reference sequence). The CDR3 is made up of 13 amino acids. CDR3 nucleotide sequence: TGTGCCAGCAAACTCTACAGGGCAGATGGCTACACCTTC. Its translation: CASKLYRADGYTF.

This clone was found once. The chain employs TRBV5-1 and TRBJ2-7; D unresolved. Germline V gene data show CDR1 as SGHRS and CDR2 as YFSETQ. The CDR3 length is 13 residues. V lost 2 bases and J 1 base, leaving 7 bases between the germline ends. The CDR3 spells CASSFAESYEQYF. As DNA, the CDR3 is TGCGCCAGCAGCTTTGCGGAGTCCTACGAGCAGTACTTC.

This chain joins TRBV4-1 and TRBJ1-5; D remains ambiguous. V lost 4 bases and J lost 5, with 18 bases in between. Germline values: CDR1 MGHRA, CDR2 YSYEKL. The CDR3 has 16 residues. The CDR3 DNA sequence: TGCGCCAGCAGCCCGGCCGAGACCCGGACTTATCAGCCCCAGCATTTT. Translated: CASSPAETRTYQPQHF.

A single count supports this clone. The chain combines TRBV27 with TRBJ1-6, with 8 bases identical to TRBD1. Trimming took 4 bases from V and 3 from J; bases not matched to a gene: 2. Germline CDR1 MNHEY, CDR2 SMNVEV (reference sequence). This CDR3 has 15 amino acids. Here the CDR3 reads CASSSGTGYNSPLHF. CDR3 sequence (DNA): TGTGCCAGCAGTTCCGGGACAGGCTATAATTCACCCCTCCACTTT.

This sequence joins TRBV7-3 and TRBJ1-1, with a possible D match to TRBD1 (5 bases). CDR1 and CDR2 (germline): SGHTA, FQGTGA. Trimming stripped 5 bases from V and 1 base from J, with 8 bases between. The CDR3 sequence is 13 residues long. The CDR3 region is CASSIQGNTEAFF. In nucleotides, the CDR3 is TGTGCCAGCAGCATCCAGGGGAACACTGAAGCTTTCTTT.

The chain employs TRBV19 and TRBJ1-4; a possible D gene is TRBD1 (6 bases). The V gene lost 4 bases and the J gene lost 6 bases, with 9 bases spanning the gap. The CDR3 covers 13 residues. In germline, CDR1 is LNHDA, CDR2 SQIVND (reference sequence). CDR3 coding DNA: TGTGCCAGTAGTACACAGGGCTATGAAAAACTGTTTTTT. Translating gives CASSTQGYEKLFF.

CDR3 nucleotides: TGTGCCAGCAGCCAAAGAGAACAGGGTGGGAACGAGCAGTACTTC. Its protein is CASSQREQGGNEQYF. This chain joins TRBV3-1 (or the pseudogene TRBV3-2) and TRBJ2-7; tentative D call: TRBD1 (6 bases). The V and J ends lost 2 bases and 5 bases respectively, with 16 bases between them. Germline CDR1 reads LGHDT; CDR2 reads YNNKEL (reference sequence). The CDR3 extends over 15 amino acids.

In its sample, this clone was seen a few times. The chain employs TRBV5-1 and TRBJ1-1; D might be TRBD1 (5 bases). Between the trimmed V and J ends, which lost 4 bases and 1 base, there was a span of 11 bases. CDR3 length equals 14 residues. The germline gives CDR1 SGHRS, CDR2 YFSETQ. The CDR3 loop reads CASSPRAGNTEAFF. The DNA for the CDR3 is TGCGCCAGCAGCCCCAGGGCAGGGAACACTGAAGCTTTCTTT.

Concerning this clone itself: The same CDR3 arises from other DNA sequences in this sample as well. The chain recombines TRBV6-5 with TRBJ1-1; D unclear. CDR3 length equals 15 residues. CDR1 and CDR2 (germline): MNHEY, SVGAGI. Trimming pared 5 bases from V and 1 base from J, leaving 14 bases between. The CDR3: CASSPRGGRNTEAFF. The CDR3 region has the DNA TGTGCCAGCAGTCCGAGAGGCGGGCGGAACACTGAAGCTTTCTTT.

This clone was counted a single time. The CDR3 DNA is TGTGCCAGCAGCTTTGGGCGGTCCACAGATACGCAGTATTTT. It specifies CASSFGRSTDTQYF. The chain has TRBV5-6 and TRBJ2-3; D is ambiguous. Trimming cost V 2 bases and J 2 bases, with 9 bases left between them. CDR1 SGHDT and CDR2 YYEEEE come from the germline V gene. The CDR3 extends over 14 amino acids.

With regard to this clone: Distinct nucleotide sequences in the sample also encode this CDR3. The chain recombines TRBV3-1 (or the pseudogene TRBV3-2) with TRBJ2-6; the D is unclear. Deletions cut 1 base from V and 2 bases from J, with 6 bases between. The germline gives CDR1 LGHDT, CDR2 YNNKEL (reference sequence). The CDR3 runs 15 residues. DNA of the CDR3: TGTGCCAGCAGCCAAGGTAGAGCTGGGGCCAACGTCCTGACTTTC. This translates into CASSQGRAGANVLTF.

This clone has just one count. CDR3: CASSELRGGYEQYF. The CDR3 bases are TGCGCCAGCAGCGAACTCAGGGGAGGCTACGAGCAGTACTTC. The chain employs TRBV10-1 and TRBJ2-7, with D tentatively TRBD1 or TRBD2 (6 bases each). V lost 6 bases and J 3 bases, leaving 15 bases between the germline ends. The CDR3 loop spans 14 amino acids. Germline V gene lookup returns CDR1 WNHNN and CDR2 SYGVQD (reference sequence).

This chain connects TRBV5-1 to TRBJ2-5, with 8 bases matching TRBD2. CDR1 SGHRS and CDR2 YFSETQ come from the germline V gene. This CDR3 has 14 residues. J lost 4 bases, V lost 4 bases, and 6 bases had no gene match. CDR3 residues: CASSPAGAGETQYF. The CDR3 DNA reads TGCGCCAGCAGCCCAGCGGGAGCTGGAGAGACCCAGTACTTC.

The CDR3 nucleotides are TGTGCCAGCAGCCAAGAATCGCAGGCTACCTACGAGCAGTACTTC. It codes for CASSQESQATYEQYF. The rearrangement uses TRBV4-2 and TRBJ2-7; D is undetermined. This CDR3 has 15 residues. The germline CDR1 and CDR2 sequences are LGHNA and YNFKEQ. Trimming stripped 0 bases from V and 2 bases from J, with 11 bases between.

The J gene is TRBJ1-5, the V gene TRBV6-6, with 10 bases aligning to TRBD1. This CDR3 is 16 amino acids long. After removal of 5 bases from V and 1 base from J, the junction contained 5 bases not matched to a gene. Germline loops: CDR1 MNHNY, CDR2 SVGAGI (reference sequence). In DNA form, the CDR3 reads TGTGCCAGCAGTCGACAGGGGGCGACAAGCAATCAGCCCCAGCATTTT. It translates to CASSRQGATSNQPQHF.

The chain joins TRBV6-1 to TRBJ2-1; no firm D call. The V gene's germline CDR1 is MNHNS and CDR2 SASEGT. Trimming took 0 bases from V and 10 from J, leaving 7 bases between them. This CDR3 spans 12 amino acids. The CDR3 DNA follows: TGTGCCAGCAGTGAAGCAAGGGCCGAGCAGTTCTTC. It yields the protein CASSEARAEQFF.

The V call is TRBV6-5, the J call TRBJ2-7; tentatively, D is TRBD1 (6 bases). CDR3 length equals 14 residues. CDR1 and CDR2 from the germline V gene are MNHEY and SVGAGI. The germline V and J ends were trimmed by 7 bases and 5 bases, with 18 bases remaining between them. For the CDR3, the DNA is TGTGCCAGCATTCCTTGGGGGCGCAGGAACGAGCAGTACTTC. This encodes CASIPWGRRNEQYF.

The rearrangement links TRBV7-2 to TRBJ2-3; D perhaps matches TRBD1 (6 bases). The germline V and J ends were trimmed by 5 bases and 1 base, with 19 bases remaining between them. Germline V gene data show CDR1 as SGHTA and CDR2 as FQGNSA. There are 17 residues in the CDR3. Here the CDR3 reads CASSGGEVWLRTDTQYF. CDR3 DNA sequence: TGTGCCAGCAGCGGGGGCGAGGTGTGGCTCCGCACAGATACGCAGTATTTT.

The CDR3 is CASSSQQGEEETQYF. The CDR3 region has the DNA TGTGCCAGCAGTTCCCAACAGGGGGAGGAAGAGACCCAGTACTTC. The chain employs TRBV27 and TRBJ2-5; 8 bases align to TRBD1. J was trimmed by 3 bases and V by 4 bases; bases with no gene match: 7. CDR1 and CDR2 (germline): MNHEY, SMNVEV (reference sequence). The length of the CDR3 is 15 residues.

The chain links TRBV7-6 to TRBJ1-2; TRBD1 might be the D (6 bases). CDR1 is SGHVS, CDR2 FNYEAQ, per germline. The V end was cut by 4 bases, the J end by 7 bases, with 13 bases between. The CDR3 sequence is 13 residues long. CDR3 sequence: CASSSNRAGGYTF. Written as DNA, the CDR3 is TGTGCCAGCAGCTCCAACAGGGCGGGTGGCTACACCTTC. The complete variable domain, with remaining parts taken from reference TRBV7-6 and TRBJ1-2, reads GAGVSQSPRYKVTKRGQDVALRCDPISGHVSLYWYRQALGQGPEFLTYFNYEAQQDKSGLPNDRFSAERPEGSISTLTIQRTEQRDSAMYRCASSSNRAGGYTFGSGTRLTVV.